This record looks at one T cell receptor (beta chain) sequence and its context. The antigen is not known. The ends lost 0 bases at V and 3 bases at J; junction bases unmatched: 5. CDR1 is DFQATT, CDR2 SNEGSKA, per germline (reference sequence). The CDR3 totals 16 residues. This record belongs to a study of CD8 T cells in ankylosing spondylitis. Study findings and constraints: Earlier literature documents some of the motif variants in reactive arthritis synovial fluid and blood. Characteristic of ankylosing spondylitis blood, it appeared, was a TCR beta motif comprising about eight highly homologous variants.

TCRdb analysed the 5' RACE reads with MiXCR anew, one entry per CDR3 protein. The data show about 700,000 distinct CDR3 sequences, 15% to 20% seen once. The TCR originated in a male donor with ankylosing spondylitis. The chain links TRBV20-1 to TRBJ2-2, with TRBD2 identical over 9 bases. What was sequenced was blood, either unsorted or a sorted T cell fraction (not recorded which). CDR3 DNA sequence: TGCAGTGCTAGAGATCGGTTAGCGGGGGACACCGGGGAGCTGTTTTTT. Residues: CSARDRLAGDTGELFF.